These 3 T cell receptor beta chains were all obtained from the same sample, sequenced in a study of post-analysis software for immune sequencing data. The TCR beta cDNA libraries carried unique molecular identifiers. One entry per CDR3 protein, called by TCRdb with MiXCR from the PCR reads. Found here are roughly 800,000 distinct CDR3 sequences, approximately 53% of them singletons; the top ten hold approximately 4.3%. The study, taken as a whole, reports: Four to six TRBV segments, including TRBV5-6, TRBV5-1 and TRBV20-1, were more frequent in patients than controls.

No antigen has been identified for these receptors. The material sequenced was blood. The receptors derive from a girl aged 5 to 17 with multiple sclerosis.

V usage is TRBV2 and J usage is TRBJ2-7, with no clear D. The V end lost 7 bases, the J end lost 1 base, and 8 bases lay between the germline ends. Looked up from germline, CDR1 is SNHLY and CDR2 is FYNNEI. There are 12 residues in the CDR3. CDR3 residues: CASMSTSYEQYF. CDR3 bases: TGTGCCAGCATGTCTACTTCCTACGAGCAGTACTTC.

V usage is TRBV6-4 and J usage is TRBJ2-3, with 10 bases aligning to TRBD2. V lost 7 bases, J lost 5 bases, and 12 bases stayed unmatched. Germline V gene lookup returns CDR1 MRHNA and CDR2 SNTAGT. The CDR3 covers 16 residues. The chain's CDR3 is CASTSPSGGAVDTQYF. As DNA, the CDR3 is TGTGCCAGCACATCACCTAGCGGGGGAGCAGTAGATACGCAGTATTTT.

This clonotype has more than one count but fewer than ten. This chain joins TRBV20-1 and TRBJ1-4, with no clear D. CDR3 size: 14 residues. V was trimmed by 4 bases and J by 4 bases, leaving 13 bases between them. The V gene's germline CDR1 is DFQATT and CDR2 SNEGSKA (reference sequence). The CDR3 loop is CSATSTTVNEKLFF. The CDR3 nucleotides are TGCAGTGCTACGTCAACGACGGTTAATGAAAAACTGTTTTTT.